This paragraph covers one T cell receptor (beta chain) sequence. The repertoire was sequenced with immunoSEQ multiplex PCR; TCRdb's copy has only in-frame clones and lacks some. The sample has about 28,000 clones, 75% to 95% seen once; the top ten hold 7% to 9.5%. The data were taken from a study of PD-1 and CTLA-4 blockade in melanoma. The CDR3 covers 16 residues. V was trimmed by 3 bases and J by 0 bases, leaving 12 bases between them. Germline CDR1 and CDR2: MDHEN and SYDVKM. The gene calls are TRBV28 and TRBJ1-3, with D possibly TRBD1 on 5 matching bases. This TCR was sampled from a human donor with melanoma. The sample in question was CD8+ T cells from peripheral blood, obtained from a patient given anti-PD-1 treatment. The CDR3 bases are TGTGCCAGCAGTTTCTGGGGGGACTCCTCTGGAAACACCATATATTTT. It encodes CASSFWGDSSGNTIYF.